Below are 29 T cell receptor beta chains sequenced from a single sample in a study of a mutant IDH1 vaccine in newly diagnosed glioma. TCRdb's copy holds only in-frame clones and misses some; the assay was immunoSEQ multiplex PCR. The table includes 65,000 to 85,000 clones, about 88% detected once. Their cognate antigens are unknown. Documented time point: week 35, safety follow-up. In every dose of vaccine, 300 ug of mutant IDH1 20-mer peptide was given alongside topical imiquimod. Here the sequenced sample was PBMCs, taken from a glioma patient whose treatment included an IDH1 peptide vaccine. Receptors originate from a man aged 25-40 years with glioma.

The chain has TRBV6-1 and TRBJ2-3, with a tentative D call TRBD2 (5 bases). The CDR3 spans 15 residues. Trimming removed 1 base at V and 5 bases at J, with 13 bases between. CDR1 and CDR2 (germline): MNHNS, SASEGT. This CDR3 is CASSEGPFREDTQYF. For the CDR3, the DNA is TGTGCCAGCAGTGAAGGTCCCTTCCGGGAAGATACGCAGTATTTT.

The chain carries TRBV9 and TRBJ2-2; perhaps D is TRBD1 or TRBD2 (5 bases each). This CDR3 contains 15 residues. Trimming left V 0 bases short and J 5 bases short, with 11 bases between. Germline V gene sequence: CDR1 SGDLS, CDR2 YYNGEE. The CDR3 coding sequence is TGTGCCAGCAGCGTAGAGGGGAGAGGAACCGGGGAGCTGTTTTTT. This codes for CASSVEGRGTGELFF. Full variable domain (missing parts from reference TRBV9 and TRBJ2-2): DSGVTQTPKHLITATGQRVTLRCSPRSGDLSVYWYQQSLDQGLQFLIQYYNGEERAKGNILERFSAQQFPDLHSELNLSSLELGDSALYFCASSVEGRGTGELFFGEGSRLTVL.

The rearrangement joins TRBV29-1 to TRBJ2-3; a possible D gene is TRBD2 (6 bases). This CDR3 region has 13 residues. Germline CDR1 is SQVTM and CDR2 is ANQGSEA. V shed 6 bases and J shed 5 bases, with 15 bases lying between them. CDR3 in amino acids: CSVLAAAGDTQYF. The CDR3 nucleotides are TGCAGCGTCTTAGCGGCGGCAGGAGATACGCAGTATTTT.

In this sample, this clone turned up a few times. V is TRBV9 and J is TRBJ2-2; tentatively, D is TRBD2 (5 bases). Trimming cost V 0 bases and J 5 bases, with 5 bases left between them. CDR1 and CDR2 (germline): SGDLS, YYNGEE. CDR3 length: 13 residues. CDR3: CASSVAGTGELFF. The CDR3 DNA is TGTGCCAGCAGCGTAGCGGGGACCGGGGAGCTGTTTTTT.

The rearrangement links TRBV15 to TRBJ2-7; 11 nucleotides match TRBD1. CDR3 length: 15 residues. The junction had 3 bases not matched to a gene; V was cut back by 2 bases and J by 3 bases. CDR1 is LNHNV and CDR2 is YYDKDF in the germline V gene (reference sequence). CDR3 nucleotides: TGTGCCACCAGCAGATCCGGGACAGGGGGCTACGAGCAGTACTTC. Amino acid sequence: CATSRSGTGGYEQYF.

The chain has TRBV28 and TRBJ1-1, with D maybe TRBD1 (5 bases). CDR1 and CDR2 from the germline V gene are MDHEN and SYDVKM. The CDR3 is 15 amino acids. With 6 bases removed from V and 4 bases from J, the gap between germline ends came to 18 bases. DNA for the CDR3: TGTGCCAGCAGCCCCCCTCACAGGCGGGTCACTGAAGCTTTCTTT. This translates into CASSPPHRRVTEAFF. Drawing the rest from reference TRBV28 and TRBJ1-1, the complete variable domain is DVKVTQSSRYLVKRTGEKVFLECVQDMDHENMFWYRQDPGLGLRLIYFSYDVKMKEKGDIPEGYSVSREKKERFSLILESASTNQTSMYLCASSPPHRRVTEAFFGQGTRLTVV.

The chain links TRBV29-1 to TRBJ2-7; D not certain. V shed 7 bases and J shed 6 bases, with 16 bases lying between them. The CDR3 is 12 amino acids. The germline V gene has CDR1 SQVTM and CDR2 ANQGSEA. This CDR3 is CSANSYRGEQYF. In DNA form, the CDR3 reads TGCAGCGCCAACTCATACCGAGGCGAGCAGTACTTC.

This rearrangement joins TRBV7-6 to TRBJ2-1, with D possibly being TRBD2 (5 bases). The length of the CDR3 is 13 residues. Germline assignment: CDR1 SGHVS and CDR2 FNYEAQ. Trimming removed 2 bases at V and 12 bases at J, with 14 bases between. CDR3 nucleotide sequence: TGTGCCAGCAGCTTAACGGGGTCCCATGGGCAGTTCTTC. It translates to CASSLTGSHGQFF.

The V and J genes are TRBV7-2 and TRBJ2-7; 16 bases agree with TRBD2. The CDR3 has 18 residues. Trimming at V came to 4 bases and at J to 4 bases, leaving 10 bases not matched to a gene. Germline V gene data show CDR1 as SGHTA and CDR2 as FQGNSA. CDR3: CASSYSSGLAGGNYEQYF. Here the CDR3 DNA reads TGTGCCAGCAGCTACTCCTCGGGACTAGCGGGGGGGAATTACGAGCAGTACTTC.

The V and J genes are TRBV19 and TRBJ1-1, with D possibly matching TRBD1 (5 bases). Germline CDR1 and CDR2: LNHDA and SQIVND (reference sequence). The CDR3 spans 14 residues. Trimming cost V 10 bases and J 1 base, with 16 bases left between them. The CDR3 region has the DNA TGTGCCACCAGGGTAGGCGGAGGGAACACTGAAGCTTTCTTT. Its translation is CATRVGGGNTEAFF.

V and J are TRBV30 and TRBJ1-2; D unclear. This CDR3 has 11 amino acids. V dropped 1 base and J dropped 12 bases, with 12 bases sitting between them. Per germline, CDR1 GTSNPN and CDR2 SVGIG (reference sequence). The DNA of the CDR3 is TGTGCCTGGAGTGGCGGGCAGGCGGACACCTTC. Translated, it gives CAWSGGQADTF.

The chain has TRBV9 and TRBJ1-3; TRBD1 might be the D (6 bases). Germline V gene lookup returns CDR1 SGDLS and CDR2 YYNGEE. This CDR3 has 14 amino acids. The V and J ends lost 4 bases and 5 bases respectively, with 13 bases between them. Written as DNA, the CDR3 is TGTGCCAGCAGCTCCGGGGGGGCACGAAACACCATATATTTT. It translates to CASSSGGARNTIYF.

The chain couples TRBV7-8 to TRBJ2-3; the D is unclear. Trimming took off 2 bases at V and 5 bases at J, with 5 bases between the two ends. The CDR3 length is 12 residues. Germline loops: CDR1 SGHVS, CDR2 FQNEAQ. The CDR3 reads CASSLFLDTQYF. In DNA form, the CDR3 reads TGTGCCAGCAGCTTATTTCTAGATACGCAGTATTTT.

The chain employs TRBV27 and TRBJ2-7; possible D gene TRBD2, 5 bases. Germline V lookup: CDR1 MNHEY, CDR2 SMNVEV (reference sequence). V was trimmed by 8 bases and J by 7 bases, leaving 21 bases between them. The CDR3 length is 14 residues. The CDR3 region is CASGGGLGLREQYF. The CDR3 coding sequence is TGTGCCAGCGGAGGAGGTTTGGGATTGAGAGAGCAGTACTTC.

This CDR3 is CASSVSGTGIVEQYF. CDR3 nucleotide sequence: TGTGCCAGCAGCGTATCTGGGACAGGGATCGTCGAGCAGTACTTC. The V call is TRBV9, the J call TRBJ2-7; 9 nucleotides line up with TRBD1. CDR3 size: 15 residues. V was clipped by 1 base and J by 6 bases; unmatched bases: 8. The germline CDR1 and CDR2 sequences are SGDLS and YYNGEE.

This clone was picked up a small number of times. The chain links TRBV4-2 to TRBJ1-1; tentative D call: TRBD1 (5 bases). V was clipped by 7 bases and J by 4 bases, with 13 bases between them. Germline lookup yields CDR1 LGHNA and CDR2 YNFKEQ. This CDR3 spans 13 amino acids. CDR3 coding DNA: TGTGCCAGCATGGGGGGGTTTGGCACTGAAGCTTTCTTT. Its protein product is CASMGGFGTEAFF.

This chain connects TRBV5-6 to TRBJ2-4; D possibly matches TRBD1 or TRBD2 (6 bases each). Trimming took off 1 base at V and 7 bases at J, with 15 bases between the two ends. Germline CDR1 SGHDT, CDR2 YYEEEE. The CDR3 is 15 amino acids. The CDR3 spells CASSLYSGARNIQYF. In DNA form, the CDR3 reads TGTGCCAGCAGCTTGTATTCGGGGGCGAGGAACATTCAGTACTTC.

The chain carries TRBV27 and TRBJ2-1; 12 nucleotides match TRBD2. CDR1 and CDR2 (germline): MNHEY, SMNVEV (reference sequence). V lost 7 bases and J lost 9; bases outside the gene matches: 7. CDR3 size: 14 residues. In DNA, the CDR3 is TGTGCCAGCATCCCTAGCGGGGGGGCGGGTGAGCAGTTCTTC. It specifies CASIPSGGAGEQFF.

The chain carries TRBV7-9 and TRBJ1-1, with D uncertain. Trimming took 10 bases from V and 3 from J, leaving 15 bases between them. Germline values: CDR1 SEHNR, CDR2 FQNEAQ (reference sequence). The CDR3 consists of 13 residues. In DNA form, the CDR3 reads TGTGCCACCTTCATCGGGGTTCACACTGAAGCTTTCTTT. This encodes CATFIGVHTEAFF.

CDR3 in amino acids: CASSPRGQVNDQPQHF. The CDR3 nucleotides are TGTGCCAGCAGTCCAAGAGGTCAGGTGAATGATCAGCCCCAGCATTTT. The V and J genes are TRBV27 and TRBJ1-5, with D unresolved. The CDR3 has 16 residues. V was pared by 5 bases and J by 5 bases, with 19 bases between. CDR1 MNHEY and CDR2 SMNVEV come from the germline V gene (reference sequence).

This sequence joins TRBV15 and TRBJ2-2; D is uncertain. With 1 base removed from V and 4 bases from J, the gap between germline ends came to 10 bases. CDR1 is LNHNV and CDR2 is YYDKDF in the germline V gene (reference sequence). This CDR3 is built from 15 residues. The CDR3 DNA sequence: TGTGCCACCAGCAGAGGGATGTCTTCCACCGGGGAGCTGTTTTTT. This translates into CATSRGMSSTGELFF.

The chain links TRBV19 to TRBJ2-1; 9 nucleotides align to TRBD1. Germline V gene sequence: CDR1 LNHDA, CDR2 SQIVND (reference sequence). The CDR3 runs to 15 residues. The ends lost 10 bases at V and 4 bases at J; junction bases unmatched: 11. CDR3: CATRYGTGSYNEQFF. In DNA form, the CDR3 reads TGTGCCACCAGATATGGGACAGGGTCTTACAATGAGCAGTTCTTC.

The rearrangement joins TRBV6-5 to TRBJ2-3; 7 nucleotides agree with TRBD2. The germline V gene has CDR1 MNHEY and CDR2 SVGAGI. This CDR3 spans 13 amino acids. J was trimmed by 4 bases and V by 6 bases; bases with no gene match: 4. The CDR3 coding sequence is TGTGCCAGCAGGCTAGCGGTTTCAGATACGCAGTATTTT. Amino acid sequence: CASRLAVSDTQYF.

Only a few counts were recorded for this clone. The rearrangement joins TRBV20-1 to TRBJ1-2; D remains unclear. CDR3 length: 11 amino acids. The germline CDR1 and CDR2 sequences are DFQATT and SNEGSKA (reference sequence). V was cut by 6 bases and J by 6 bases, with 11 bases left in between. The CDR3 DNA reads as TGCAGTGCAAAGGAGGTTAATGGCTACACCTTC. It yields the protein CSAKEVNGYTF.

This sequence joins TRBV6-6 and TRBJ2-7; D is uncertain. Trimming took 4 bases from V and 4 from J, leaving 11 bases between them. The CDR3 has 13 amino acids. CDR1 and CDR2 (germline): MNHNY, SVGAGI (reference sequence). CDR3 in amino acids: CASSSRTAYEQYF. The CDR3 nucleotides read TGTGCCAGCAGTTCCCGGACGGCATACGAGCAGTACTTC.

The V and J genes are TRBV6-1 and TRBJ1-5; possible D gene TRBD1, 6 bases. In germline, CDR1 is MNHNS, CDR2 SASEGT. Trimming removed 4 bases at V and 4 bases at J, with 14 bases between. The CDR3 consists of 15 residues. This CDR3 reads CASSGAGVGNQPQHF. The CDR3, as DNA: TGTGCCAGCAGTGGGGCAGGGGTAGGGAATCAGCCCCAGCATTTT.

The V gene is TRBV7-9, the J gene TRBJ1-1; tentatively, D is TRBD1 (5 bases). CDR1 SEHNR and CDR2 FQNEAQ come from the germline V gene (reference sequence). CDR3 size: 15 residues. The V end lost 1 base, the J end lost 1 base, and 10 bases lay between the germline ends. CDR3 sequence: CASSLGGRENTEAFF. The CDR3 region has the DNA TGTGCCAGCAGCTTAGGGGGCAGGGAGAACACTGAAGCTTTCTTT.

This chain uses TRBV9 with TRBJ2-5; possible D gene TRBD1, 5 bases. This CDR3 has 16 amino acids. Germline values: CDR1 SGDLS, CDR2 YYNGEE. Trimming pared 3 bases from V and 7 bases from J, leaving 22 bases between. CDR3 loop: CASSETVPGKGVTQYF. CDR3 DNA: TGTGCCAGCAGCGAGACAGTCCCAGGGAAAGGAGTGACCCAGTACTTC.

J is TRBJ1-1 and V is TRBV5-6; D is perhaps TRBD1 (6 bases). Germline-derived CDR1 and CDR2 are SGHDT and YYEEEE. CDR3 length: 15 residues. The V end lost 5 bases, the J end lost 4 bases, and 18 bases lay between the germline ends. The CDR3 DNA reads as TGTGCCAGCAGGGGCCCGGGCAGGGGTGGCACTGAAGCTTTCTTT. It encodes CASRGPGRGGTEAFF. The entire variable domain, with the rest obtained from reference TRBV5-6 and TRBJ1-1, is as follows: DAGVTQSPTHLIKTRGQQVTLRCSPKSGHDTVSWYQQALGQGPQFIFQYYEEEERQRGNFPDRFSGHQFPNYSSELNVNALLLGDSALYLCASRGPGRGGTEAFFGQGTRLTVV.